Given below is one T cell receptor (beta chain) in context. Only in-frame clones appear in the TCRdb table, and some are missing; sequencing was by immunoSEQ multiplex PCR. There are 40,000 to 55,000 clones in the sample; more than 85% occur only once, and roughly 9.8% lies in the top ten. Per the germline V gene, CDR1 is SGHRS and CDR2 is YFSETQ. This CDR3 is built from 14 residues. V lost 0 bases, J lost 6 bases, and 13 bases lay in between. This sample was included in a study of blood T cell repertoires in COVID-19. Material for sequencing was peripheral blood. V gene TRBV5-1 combines with J gene TRBJ2-7, with TRBD1 as a possible D gene (6 bases). The clonotype originates from a woman aged 80 or over with acute or convalescent COVID-19. The CDR3 is CASSLAPGASEQYF. Written as DNA, the CDR3 is TGCGCCAGCAGCTTGGCCCCAGGGGCGAGCGAGCAGTACTTC.